This TCR beta chain originates from a study of blood T cell repertoires in COVID-19. Study-level information: T cells, B-cell-depleted T cells, or PBMCs provided the cDNA or gDNA that served as material.

Germline CDR1 is LNHDA and CDR2 is SQIVND (reference sequence). The CDR3 totals 14 residues. V gave up 5 bases and J gave up 2 bases; unmatched junction bases: 6. Original analysis: Estimation of nucleated cell counts relied on the amplification of reference gene primers. Method: immunoSEQ multiplex PCR; TCRdb's copy keeps in-frame clones and lacks some. V and J calls and clone size are copied from that table; D and trimming were computed from the DNA. The sample contains 150,000 to 200,000 clones, roughly 85% of which appear only once. This receptor was taken from a human donor with acute or convalescent COVID-19. The donor label of this sample is uncertain. The V gene is TRBV19, the J gene TRBJ2-7; 7 bases match TRBD2. Sequenced input: peripheral blood. The CDR3 coding sequence is TGTGCCAGTAGTTCCGCAGCGGGGACCTACGAGCAGTACTTC. Protein sequence: CASSSAAGTYEQYF.